This TCR beta chain was recorded in a study of shared clonotypes between healthy human individuals. Overall study results and limits: There were few donors, and this limited the genetic and exposure-history diversity represented. It was the non-shared clonotypes that had lower generation probabilities than clonotypes shared by all four donors.

Donors included only healthy HIV-negative adults lacking recent acute infections or vaccinations. Those who donated, Caucasian adults without exception, all lived in Nashville, Tennessee. Sequencing used immunoSEQ multiplex PCR; TCRdb keeps in-frame clones, though not all of them. The repertoire holds some 2,000,000 clones, with 85% to 95% as singletons. Regarding this clone: The target antigen is unknown.

The TCR originated in a man between 18 and 29 years old in good health. Sample: naive CD4+ T cells sorted from blood. Regarding subset: CD45RA+ positively selected.

The CDR3 nucleotides are TGTGCCAGCAGCGTAGCAACAGGGGGCAATGAAAAACTGTTTTTT. It encodes CASSVATGGNEKLFF. J is TRBJ1-4 and V is TRBV9, with 9 bases identical to TRBD1. Trimming took 0 bases from V and 5 from J; bases not matched to a gene: 2. Per germline, CDR1 SGDLS and CDR2 YYNGEE. This CDR3 region has 15 residues.